The 9 T cell receptor beta chains presented below share a single source sample, sequenced in a study of blood T cell repertoires in COVID-19. The method was immunoSEQ multiplex PCR; TCRdb's version includes in-frame clones alone and lacks a portion of them. The sample records around 160,000 clones, approximately 88% being singletons. The sequenced sample consisted of PBMCs or T cells enriched from blood (not recorded which). The receptors derive from a woman under 40 with acute COVID-19.

The chain is built from TRBV5-1 and TRBJ1-2; 7 positions agree with TRBD1. The length of the CDR3 is 13 residues. The V and J ends lost 0 bases and 7 bases, in that order; junction bases with no gene match: 3. Per the germline V gene, CDR1 is SGHRS and CDR2 is YFSETQ. The CDR3 spells CASSLGGGGGYTF. In nucleotides, the CDR3 is TGCGCCAGCAGCTTGGGAGGGGGCGGTGGCTACACCTTC.

The V call is TRBV28, the J call TRBJ2-7, with 8 bases aligning to TRBD2. Germline CDR1 MDHEN, CDR2 SYDVKM. This CDR3 is 13 amino acids long. V trimming: 7 bases; J trimming: 2 bases; junction bases outside the gene matches: 4. CDR3 bases: TGTGCCAGCAACACGCGGGGGGCCTACGAGCAGTACTTC. It encodes CASNTRGAYEQYF.

The genes are TRBV29-1 and TRBJ2-1; D is perhaps TRBD1 (5 bases). The CDR3 extends over 13 amino acids. In germline, CDR1 is SQVTM, CDR2 ANQGSEA. Trimming took off 2 bases at V and 3 bases at J, with 8 bases between the two ends. CDR3 sequence reads: CSVEMGHYNEQFF. The CDR3 DNA reads as TGCAGCGTTGAAATGGGGCACTACAATGAGCAGTTCTTC.

This chain joins TRBV19 and TRBJ1-5, with D perhaps TRBD1 (6 bases). The germline V gene has CDR1 LNHDA and CDR2 SQIVND (reference sequence). The ends were cut back, 7 bases at V and 2 bases at J, with 15 bases in the middle. CDR3 size: 15 residues. Here the CDR3 reads CASTSGGAGNQPQHF. CDR3 bases: TGTGCCAGTACTTCTGGGGGCGCCGGCAATCAGCCCCAGCATTTT. The variable domain in full, with the rest retrieved from reference TRBV19 and TRBJ1-5, is DGGITQSPKYLFRKEGQNVTLSCEQNLNHDAMYWYRQDPGQGLRLIYYSQIVNDFQKGDIAEGYSVSREKKESFPLTVTSAQKNPTAFYLCASTSGGAGNQPQHFGDGTRLSIL.

The V and J genes are TRBV4-3 and TRBJ1-4; 10 nucleotides agree with TRBD1. CDR1 LGHNA and CDR2 YSLEER come from the germline V gene. Losses at the gene ends were 3 bases for V and 10 bases for J; bases not matched to a gene: 14. There are 17 residues in the CDR3. CDR3 loop: CASSHSQAGQGFVKLFF. Here the CDR3 DNA reads TGCGCCAGCAGCCATTCTCAAGCGGGACAGGGGTTCGTAAAACTGTTTTTT.

This clone was found once. The V gene is TRBV7-2, the J gene TRBJ1-3; TRBD1 matches at 8 bases. Germline V lookup: CDR1 SGHTA, CDR2 FQGNSA. V shed 5 bases and J 2 bases; nucleotides not matched to a gene: 2. The CDR3 has 14 residues. This CDR3 is CASSQDRAGNTIYF. The CDR3 region has the DNA TGTGCCAGCAGCCAGGACAGGGCTGGAAACACCATATATTTT.

The rearrangement joins TRBV30 to TRBJ1-1; D may be TRBD1 (6 bases). The CDR3 is made up of 14 amino acids. Per germline, CDR1 GTSNPN and CDR2 SVGIG (reference sequence). V was cut by 6 bases and J by 3 bases, with 17 bases left in between. The CDR3 coding sequence is TGTGCCTGCTTCGAGGGGGTTCCGGACACTGAAGCTTTCTTT. Its translation: CACFEGVPDTEAFF.

The chain carries TRBV29-1 and TRBJ2-7; possibly TRBD1 or TRBD2 for D (6 bases each). Trimming removed 8 bases at V and 0 bases at J, with 20 bases between. Looked up from germline, CDR1 is SQVTM and CDR2 is ANQGSEA. The CDR3 contains 15 residues. The CDR3 region has the DNA TGCAGCCCGGGGGCTGGCGGGGAAAGCTCCTACGAGCAGTACTTC. It translates to CSPGAGGESSYEQYF.

The chain carries TRBV19 and TRBJ2-2; tentative D call: TRBD2 (5 bases). V lost 0 bases, J lost 2 bases, and 16 bases lay in between. The CDR3 length is 18 residues. Looked up from germline, CDR1 is LNHDA and CDR2 is SQIVND (reference sequence). The CDR3 sequence: CASSIDQEGYANTGELFF. As DNA, the CDR3 is TGTGCCAGTAGTATAGATCAAGAGGGTTATGCTAACACCGGGGAGCTGTTTTTT.